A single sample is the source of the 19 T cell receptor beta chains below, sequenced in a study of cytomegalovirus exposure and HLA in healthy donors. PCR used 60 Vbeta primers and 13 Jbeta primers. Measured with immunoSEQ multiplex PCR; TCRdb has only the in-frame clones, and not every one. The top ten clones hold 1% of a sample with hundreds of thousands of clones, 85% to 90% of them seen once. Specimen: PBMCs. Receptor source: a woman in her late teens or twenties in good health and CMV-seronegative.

The CDR3 loop is CASSKPGQGTSEQYF. In DNA, the CDR3 is TGTGCCAGCAGTAAACCGGGACAGGGGACAAGCGAGCAGTACTTC. The chain links TRBV6-1 to TRBJ2-7; 10 bases agree with TRBD1. V lost 5 bases to trimming and J lost 6 bases; unmatched junction nucleotides: 10. The CDR3 length is 15 residues. CDR1 is MNHNS, CDR2 SASEGT, per germline.

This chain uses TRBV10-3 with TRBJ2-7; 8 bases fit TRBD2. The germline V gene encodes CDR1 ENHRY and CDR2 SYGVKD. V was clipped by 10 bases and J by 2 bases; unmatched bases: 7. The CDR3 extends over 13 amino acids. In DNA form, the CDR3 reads TGTGCCACCTATCGGGGGGGGGCCTACGAGCAGTACTTC. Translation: CATYRGGAYEQYF.

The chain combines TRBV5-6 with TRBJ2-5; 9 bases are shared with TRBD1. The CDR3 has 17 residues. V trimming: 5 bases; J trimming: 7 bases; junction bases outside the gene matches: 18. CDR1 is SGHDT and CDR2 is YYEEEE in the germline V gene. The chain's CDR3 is CASSSTGQGRFKGTQYF. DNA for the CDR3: TGTGCCAGCAGTTCTACTGGACAGGGGAGATTTAAAGGGACCCAGTACTTC.

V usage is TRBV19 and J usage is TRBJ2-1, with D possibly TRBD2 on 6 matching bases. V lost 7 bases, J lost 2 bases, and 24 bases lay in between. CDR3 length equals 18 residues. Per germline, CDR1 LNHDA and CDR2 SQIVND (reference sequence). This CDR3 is CASTDLVLRETAYNEQFF. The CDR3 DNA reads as TGTGCCAGTACCGACCTTGTCCTCCGGGAGACGGCCTACAATGAGCAGTTCTTC.

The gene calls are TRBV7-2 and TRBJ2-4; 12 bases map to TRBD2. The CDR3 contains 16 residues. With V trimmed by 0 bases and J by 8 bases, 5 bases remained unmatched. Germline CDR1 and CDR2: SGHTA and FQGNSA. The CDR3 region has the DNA TGTGCCAGCAGCTTAGCGGCTAGCGGGGGGGAGGACATTCAGTACTTC. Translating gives CASSLAASGGEDIQYF.

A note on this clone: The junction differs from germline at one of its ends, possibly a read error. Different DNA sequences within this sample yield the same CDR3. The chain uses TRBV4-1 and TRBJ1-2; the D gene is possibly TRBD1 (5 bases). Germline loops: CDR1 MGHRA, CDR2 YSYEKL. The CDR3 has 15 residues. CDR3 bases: TGTGCCAGCAGCCAAGACAGAGACAAGAACTATGGCTACACCTTC. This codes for CASSQDRDKNYGYTF.

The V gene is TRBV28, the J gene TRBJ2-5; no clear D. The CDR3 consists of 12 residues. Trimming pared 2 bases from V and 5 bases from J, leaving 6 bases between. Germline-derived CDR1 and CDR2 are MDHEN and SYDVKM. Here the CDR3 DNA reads TGTGCCAGCAGTTTAACCGGGGAGACCCAGTACTTC. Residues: CASSLTGETQYF. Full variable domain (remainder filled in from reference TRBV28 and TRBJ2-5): DVKVTQSSRYLVKRTGEKVFLECVQDMDHENMFWYRQDPGLGLRLIYFSYDVKMKEKGDIPEGYSVSREKKERFSLILESASTNQTSMYLCASSLTGETQYFGPGTRLLVL.

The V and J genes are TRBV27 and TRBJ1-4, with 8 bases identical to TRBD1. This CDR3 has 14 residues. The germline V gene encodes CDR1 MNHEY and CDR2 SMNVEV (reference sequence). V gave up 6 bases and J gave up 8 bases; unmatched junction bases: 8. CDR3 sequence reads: CASRATGVGEKLFF. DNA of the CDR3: TGTGCCAGCAGAGCGACAGGGGTAGGAGAAAAACTGTTTTTT. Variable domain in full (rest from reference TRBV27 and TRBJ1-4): EAQVTQNPRYLITVTGKKLTVTCSQNMNHEYMSWYRQDPGLGLRQIYYSMNVEVTDKGDVPEGYKVSRKEKRNFPLILESPSPNQTSLYFCASRATGVGEKLFFGSGTQLSVL.

CDR3 amino acids: CASRLTVLQTPTNEKLFF. The CDR3 DNA reads as TGTGCCAGTAGGCTGACAGTACTGCAAACTCCAACTAATGAAAAACTGTTTTTT. J is TRBJ1-4 and V is TRBV19; TRBD1 is a possible D gene (5 bases). Per germline, CDR1 LNHDA and CDR2 SQIVND (reference sequence). V was pared by 6 bases and J by 0 bases, with 20 bases between. The CDR3 loop spans 18 amino acids.

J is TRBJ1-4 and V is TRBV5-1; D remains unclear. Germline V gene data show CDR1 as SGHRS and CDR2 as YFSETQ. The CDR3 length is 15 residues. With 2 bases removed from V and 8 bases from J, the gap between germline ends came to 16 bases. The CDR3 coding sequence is TGCGCCAGCAGCTTCCAGGACTCCGAGGGCGAAAAACTGTTTTTT. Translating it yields CASSFQDSEGEKLFF.

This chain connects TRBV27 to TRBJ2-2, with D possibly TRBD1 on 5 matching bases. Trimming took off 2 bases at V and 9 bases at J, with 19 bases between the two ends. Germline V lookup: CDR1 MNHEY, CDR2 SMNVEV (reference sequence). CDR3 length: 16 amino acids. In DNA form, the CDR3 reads TGTGCCAGCAGTTTAAAACAGGTGAACCGAGACAGGGAGCTGTTTTTT. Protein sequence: CASSLKQVNRDRELFF.

DNA of the CDR3: TGTGCCAGCAGCTTAGGGTCTAGCGGGGGCTTGAACACCGGGGAGCTGTTTTTT. It encodes CASSLGSSGGLNTGELFF. The chain is built from TRBV7-2 and TRBJ2-2; 10 positions match TRBD2. CDR3 size: 18 residues. CDR1 is SGHTA, CDR2 FQGNSA, per germline. V was pared by 1 base and J by 1 base, with 6 bases of the junction left unmatched.

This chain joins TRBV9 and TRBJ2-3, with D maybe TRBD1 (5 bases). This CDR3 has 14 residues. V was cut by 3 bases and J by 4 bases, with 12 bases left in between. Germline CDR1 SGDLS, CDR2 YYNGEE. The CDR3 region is CASSARTYPDTQYF. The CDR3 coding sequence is TGTGCCAGCAGCGCCAGGACATATCCAGATACGCAGTATTTT.

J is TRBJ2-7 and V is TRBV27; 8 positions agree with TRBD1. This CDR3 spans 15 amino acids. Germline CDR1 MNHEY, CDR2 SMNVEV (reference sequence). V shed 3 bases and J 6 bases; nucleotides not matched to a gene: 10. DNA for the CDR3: TGTGCCAGCAGTTTTGGGGCAGGGGGCGCGTTCGAGCAGTACTTC. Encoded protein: CASSFGAGGAFEQYF.

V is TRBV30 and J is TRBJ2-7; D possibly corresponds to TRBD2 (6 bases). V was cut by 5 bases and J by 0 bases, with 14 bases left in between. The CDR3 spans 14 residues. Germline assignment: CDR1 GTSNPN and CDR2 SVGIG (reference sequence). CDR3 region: CAWRWAGSSYEQYF. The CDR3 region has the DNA TGTGCCTGGCGGTGGGCGGGATCCTCCTACGAGCAGTACTTC. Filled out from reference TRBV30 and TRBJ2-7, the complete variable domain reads SQTIHQWPATLVQPVGSPLSLECTVEGTSNPNLYWYRQAAGRGLQLLFYSVGIGQISSEVPQNLSASRPQDRQFILSSKKLLLSDSGFYLCAWRWAGSSYEQYFGPGTRLTVT.

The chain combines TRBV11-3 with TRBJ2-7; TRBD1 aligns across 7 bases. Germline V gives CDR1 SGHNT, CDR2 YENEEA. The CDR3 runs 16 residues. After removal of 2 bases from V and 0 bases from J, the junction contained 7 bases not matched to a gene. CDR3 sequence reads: CASSLQTGVGSYEQYF. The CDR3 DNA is TGTGCCAGCAGCTTACAAACAGGGGTTGGCTCCTACGAGCAGTACTTC.

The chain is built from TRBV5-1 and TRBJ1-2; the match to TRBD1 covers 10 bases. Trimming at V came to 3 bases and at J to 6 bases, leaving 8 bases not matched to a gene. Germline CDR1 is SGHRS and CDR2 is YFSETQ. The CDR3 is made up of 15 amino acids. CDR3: CASSSRTGGGDGYTF. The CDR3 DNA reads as TGCGCCAGCAGCTCAAGGACAGGGGGAGGGGATGGCTACACCTTC. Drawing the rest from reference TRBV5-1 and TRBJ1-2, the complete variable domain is KAGVTQTPRYLIKTRGQQVTLSCSPISGHRSVSWYQQTPGQGLQFLFEYFSETQRNKGNFPGRFSGRQFSNSRSEMNVSTLELGDSALYLCASSSRTGGGDGYTFGSGTRLTVV.

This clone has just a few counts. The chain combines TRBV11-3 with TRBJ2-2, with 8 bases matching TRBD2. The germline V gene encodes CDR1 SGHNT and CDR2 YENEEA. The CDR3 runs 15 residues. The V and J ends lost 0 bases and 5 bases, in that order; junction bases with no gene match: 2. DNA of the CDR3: TGTGCCAGCAGCTTAGAAACGGGGGGGACCGGGGAGCTGTTTTTT. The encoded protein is CASSLETGGTGELFF.

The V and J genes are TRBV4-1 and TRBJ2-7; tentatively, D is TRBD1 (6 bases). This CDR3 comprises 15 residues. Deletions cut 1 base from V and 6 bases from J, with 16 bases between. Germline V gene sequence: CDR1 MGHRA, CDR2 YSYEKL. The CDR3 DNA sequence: TGCGCCAGCAGCCAAGCGAGCACAGGGCAGAGCGAGCAGTACTTC. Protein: CASSQASTGQSEQYF.